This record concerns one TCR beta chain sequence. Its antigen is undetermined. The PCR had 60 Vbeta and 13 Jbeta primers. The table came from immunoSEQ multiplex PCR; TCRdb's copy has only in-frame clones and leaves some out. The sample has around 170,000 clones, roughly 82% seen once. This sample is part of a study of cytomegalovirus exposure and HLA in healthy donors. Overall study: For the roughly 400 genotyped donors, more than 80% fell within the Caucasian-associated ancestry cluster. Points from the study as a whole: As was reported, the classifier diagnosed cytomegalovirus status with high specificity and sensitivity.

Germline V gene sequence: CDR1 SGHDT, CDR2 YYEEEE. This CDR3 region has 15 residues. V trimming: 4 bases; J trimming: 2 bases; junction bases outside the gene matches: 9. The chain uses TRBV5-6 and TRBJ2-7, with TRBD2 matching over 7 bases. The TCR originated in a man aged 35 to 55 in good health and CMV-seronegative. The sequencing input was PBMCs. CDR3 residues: CASSPPGLLPYEQYF. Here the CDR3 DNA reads TGTGCCAGCAGCCCGCCGGGACTACTACCCTACGAGCAGTACTTC.